These T cell receptor beta chains were read from a single sample in a study of blood T cells in healthy people across ages. TCRdb recomputed calls from the 5' RACE reads with MiXCR, one row per CDR3 protein. The top ten clones hold about 14% of a sample with 650,000 to 700,000 distinct CDR3 sequences, around 50% of them seen once. What was sequenced was blood. The receptor set was obtained from a woman older than 75 in good health. Both conserved end residues are part of each CDR3. The D gene is left open where the match is weak. Rows may omit the clone size; those that give it use once, few, many or a size class.

size: once
V: TRBV7-2
D: .
J: TRBJ2-1
CDR3: CASSLDFSKHYEQFF
DNA: TGTGCCAGCAGCCTGGACTTTAGTAAACACTATGAGCAGTTCTTC

size: .
V: TRBV12-3/TRBV12-4
D: TRBD2
J: TRBJ2-2
CDR3: CASSFTSGRALPTGELFF
DNA: TGTGCCAGCAGTTTCACTAGCGGGAGGGCCCTCCCCACCGGGGAGCTGTTTTTT

size: .
V: TRBV7-9
D: .
J: TRBJ2-3
CDR3: CASSPRDDTDTQYF
DNA: TGTGCCAGCAGCCCTCGGGATGACACAGATACGCAGTATTTT

size: few
V: TRBV29-1
D: .
J: TRBJ2-1
CDR3: CSVELSPGQEQFF
DNA: TGCAGCGTTGAGCTATCCCCTGGGCAAGAGCAGTTCTTC

size: many
V: TRBV6-5
D: .
J: TRBJ2-4
CDR3: CASSTGLAKNIQYF
DNA: TGTGCCAGCTCTACAGGGTTGGCCAAAAACATTCAGTACTTC

size: .
V: TRBV27
D: TRBD2
J: TRBJ2-7
CDR3: CASRILAGAYEQYF
DNA: TGTGCCAGCAGGATACTAGCGGGTGCTTACGAGCAGTACTTC

size: .
V: TRBV25-1
D: .
J: TRBJ1-2
CDR3: CASSVAYYGYTF
DNA: TGTGCCAGCAGTGTAGCCTACTATGGCTACACCTTC

size: .
V: TRBV27
D: .
J: TRBJ2-1
CDR3: CASSHLLGASGNNEQFF
DNA: TGTGCCAGCAGCCACCTCCTGGGGGCAAGTGGGAACAATGAGCAGTTCTTC

size: .
V: TRBV6-5
D: .
J: TRBJ2-1
CDR3: CASRNRASRSEQFF
DNA: TGTGCCAGCAGAAACAGGGCTAGCAGGAGTGAGCAGTTCTTC

size: .
V: TRBV5-1
D: .
J: TRBJ2-7
CDR3: CASSLAGALGEQYF
DNA: TGCGCCAGCAGCTTGGCAGGGGCCCTTGGCGAGCAGTACTTC

size: .
V: TRBV5-4
D: .
J: TRBJ2-5
CDR3: CASSLPSETQYF
DNA: TGTGCCAGCAGTCTTCCATCAGAGACCCAGTACTTC

size: .
V: TRBV7-9
D: .
J: TRBJ1-6
CDR3: CASQNAGGGSPLHF
DNA: TGTGCCAGCCAAAATGCGGGAGGAGGTTCACCCCTCCACTTT

size: .
V: TRBV28
D: TRBD1
J: TRBJ2-2
CDR3: CASRAGTGPTGEPFF
DNA: TGTGCCAGCAGAGCCGGGACAGGACCCACCGGGGAGCCGTTTTTT

size: many
V: TRBV28
D: .
J: TRBJ2-1
CDR3: CASSLHRAPYNEQFF
DNA: TGTGCCAGCAGTCTCCACAGGGCTCCCTACAATGAGCAGTTCTTC

size: few
V: TRBV6-5
D: .
J: TRBJ2-1
CDR3: CASSYDSQINEQFF
DNA: TGTGCCAGCAGTTACGACTCACAGATAAATGAGCAGTTCTTC

size: .
V: TRBV19
D: .
J: TRBJ1-5
CDR3: CASRLLVGNQPQHF
DNA: TGTGCCAGTAGGCTCTTAGTGGGCAATCAGCCCCAGCATTTT

size: .
V: TRBV5-1
D: .
J: TRBJ1-2
CDR3: CASRRQETGGYTF
DNA: TGCGCCAGCAGGAGACAGGAGACTGGGGGCTACACCTTC

size: .
V: TRBV20-1
D: .
J: TRBJ1-4
CDR3: CSATEYSATNEKLFF
DNA: TGCAGTGCCACCGAATATAGCGCAACTAATGAAAAACTGTTTTTT